This T cell receptor (beta chain) was sequenced in a study of cytomegalovirus exposure and HLA in healthy donors. Findings of the study overall: Follow-up analysis later connected one missense variant in DCLRE1C with trimming of TCR beta V- and J-genes.

Points on this clone: Antigen: not known.

PCR was performed using 60 Vbeta and 13 Jbeta primers. Sequenced by immunoSEQ multiplex PCR; TCRdb stores in-frame clones only, minus some. The sample holds some 200,000 clones, 65% to 90% seen once. Deletions cut 0 bases from V and 2 bases from J, with 10 bases between. Germline CDR1 SGHNT, CDR2 YYREEE (reference sequence). The CDR3 consists of 15 residues. The chain couples TRBV5-4 to TRBJ2-3, with D perhaps TRBD2 (6 bases). The sample consisted of PBMCs. The TCR was taken from a man aged 35-49 years in good health and CMV-seropositive. In DNA form, the CDR3 reads TGTGCCAGCAGCTTGGGGGGGGTACACACAGATACGCAGTATTTT. Translation: CASSLGGVHTDTQYF.